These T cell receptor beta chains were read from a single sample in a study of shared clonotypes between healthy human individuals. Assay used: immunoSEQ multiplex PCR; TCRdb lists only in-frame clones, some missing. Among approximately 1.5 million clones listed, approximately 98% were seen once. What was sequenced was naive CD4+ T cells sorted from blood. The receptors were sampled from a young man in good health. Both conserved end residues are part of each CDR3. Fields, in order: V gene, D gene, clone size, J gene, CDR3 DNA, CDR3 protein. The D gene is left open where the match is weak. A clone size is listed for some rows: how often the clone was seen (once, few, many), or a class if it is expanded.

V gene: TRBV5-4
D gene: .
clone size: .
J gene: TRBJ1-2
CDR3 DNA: TGTGCCAGCAGCTTGGTAAAGGAGCTATCGGTTGGCTACACCTTC
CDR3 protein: CASSLVKELSVGYTF

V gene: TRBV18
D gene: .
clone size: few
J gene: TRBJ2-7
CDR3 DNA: TGTGCCAGCTCACCACCGGGACAACCCTACGAGCAGTACTTC
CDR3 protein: CASSPPGQPYEQYF

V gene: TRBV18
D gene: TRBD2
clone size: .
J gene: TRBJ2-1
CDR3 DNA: TGTGCCAGCTCACCACGGACTAGCGGGGAGTACAATGAGCAGTTCTTC
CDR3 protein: CASSPRTSGEYNEQFF

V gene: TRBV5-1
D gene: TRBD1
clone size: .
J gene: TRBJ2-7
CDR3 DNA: TGCGCCAGCAGCGCCCGGACAGGGGGCTCCAACGAGCAGTACTTC
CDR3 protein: CASSARTGGSNEQYF

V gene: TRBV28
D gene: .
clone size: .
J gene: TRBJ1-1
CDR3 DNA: TGTGCCAGCAGTTTCGCCAGGGTATATAGAAGTCTGAACACTGAAGCTTTCTTT
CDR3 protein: CASSFARVYRSLNTEAFF

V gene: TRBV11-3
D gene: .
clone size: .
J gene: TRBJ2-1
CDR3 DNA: TGTGCCAGCAGCTTAACGGGAAATGAGCAGTTCTTC
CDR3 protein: CASSLTGNEQFF

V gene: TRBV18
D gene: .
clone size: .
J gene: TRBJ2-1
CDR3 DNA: TGTGCCAGCGGCCCAGGGGTGGATGAGCAGTTCTTC
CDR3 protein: CASGPGVDEQFF

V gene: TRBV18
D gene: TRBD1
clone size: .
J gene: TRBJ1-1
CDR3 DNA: TGTGCCAGCTCACATCAGGGGGCGCTTGGGACTGAAGCTTTCTTT
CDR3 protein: CASSHQGALGTEAFF

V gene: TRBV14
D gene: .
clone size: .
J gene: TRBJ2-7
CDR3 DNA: TGTGCCAGCAGCCAAGAAAACAGGGCCGAGGCCGAGCAGTACTTC
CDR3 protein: CASSQENRAEAEQYF

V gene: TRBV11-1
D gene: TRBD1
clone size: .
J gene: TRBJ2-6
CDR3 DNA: TGTGCCAGCAGCCCGACAGGGAAAGGGGCCAACGTCCTGACTTTC
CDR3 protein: CASSPTGKGANVLTF

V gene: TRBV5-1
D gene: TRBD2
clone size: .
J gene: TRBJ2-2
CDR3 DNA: TGCGCCAGCAGCCAGACTAGCGGGGGCACCGGGGAGCTGTTTTTT
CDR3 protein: CASSQTSGGTGELFF

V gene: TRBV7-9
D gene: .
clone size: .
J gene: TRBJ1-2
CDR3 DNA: TGTGCCAGCAGCTCCCCTAACTATGGCTACACCTTC
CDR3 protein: CASSSPNYGYTF

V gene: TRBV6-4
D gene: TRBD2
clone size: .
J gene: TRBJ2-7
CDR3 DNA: TGTGCCAGCAGTGAACTAGCGGGAGCGTCACAGTACTTC
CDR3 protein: CASSELAGASQYF

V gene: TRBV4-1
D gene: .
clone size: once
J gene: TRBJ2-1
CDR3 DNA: TGCGCCAGCAGCGGCCGAACGGTACCGAGCTCCTACAATGAGCAGTTCTTC
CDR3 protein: CASSGRTVPSSYNEQFF

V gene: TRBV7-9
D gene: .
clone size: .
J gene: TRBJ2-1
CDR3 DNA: TGTGCCAGCAGCTTAAGCCTTCCGGGCGGTGAGCAGTTCTTC
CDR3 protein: CASSLSLPGGEQFF